This passage covers 2 T cell receptor beta chains from one sample sequenced in a study of blood T cell repertoires in COVID-19. The data were produced by immunoSEQ multiplex PCR, yet TCRdb's version contains in-frame clones alone and is incomplete. Among about 200,000 clones listed, roughly 80% were seen once. Material: peripheral blood. The receptors originated from a human donor in a cohort sampled during active COVID-19.

The rearrangement joins TRBV13 to TRBJ2-6; D gene unclear. Trimming left V 7 bases short and J 0 bases short, with 7 bases between. The CDR3 has 14 residues. CDR1 is PRHDT, CDR2 FYEKMQ, per germline (reference sequence). The CDR3: CASTGSSGANVLTF. The CDR3 DNA reads TGTGCCAGCACCGGGTCCTCTGGGGCCAACGTCCTGACTTTC. The full variable domain, its missing parts supplied by reference TRBV13 and TRBJ2-6, is AAGVIQSPRHLIKEKRETATLKCYPIPRHDTVYWYQQGPGQDPQFLISFYEKMQSDKGSIPDRFSAQQFSDYHSELNMSSLELGDSALYFCASTGSSGANVLTFGAGSRLTVL.

V gene TRBV5-1 combines with J gene TRBJ1-4; TRBD1 agrees at 8 bases. CDR1 and CDR2 (germline): SGHRS, YFSETQ. This CDR3 is built from 15 residues. Losses at the gene ends were 3 bases for V and 5 bases for J; bases not matched to a gene: 6. This CDR3 reads CASSWGTGKNEKLFF. Written as DNA, the CDR3 is TGCGCCAGCAGCTGGGGGACAGGAAAAAATGAAAAACTGTTTTTT.